The 20 T cell receptor beta chains presented below share a single source sample, sequenced in a study of blood T cell repertoires in COVID-19. Sequenced by immunoSEQ multiplex PCR; TCRdb stores in-frame clones only, minus some. The sample has some 38,000 clones, around 81% seen once. The specimen sequenced was peripheral blood. The source of these receptors is a man aged 50 or older with active COVID-19.

The chain uses TRBV19 and TRBJ2-5; perhaps TRBD2 as D (7 bases). The CDR3 length is 16 residues. V was trimmed by 4 bases and J by 5 bases, leaving 20 bases between them. CDR1 and CDR2 (germline): LNHDA, SQIVND (reference sequence). The CDR3: CASSKSARGAGETQYF. The CDR3 nucleotides read TGTGCCAGTAGTAAGTCGGCCCGGGGGGCTGGGGAGACCCAGTACTTC.

The V gene is TRBV9, the J gene TRBJ1-6, with TRBD1 matching over 8 bases. The CDR3 is 13 amino acids. Trimming cost V 7 bases and J 8 bases; bases outside gene matches: 5. Germline-derived CDR1 and CDR2 are SGDLS and YYNGEE. The CDR3 bases are TGTGCCAGCTGTGGACAGGGCGATTCACCCCTCCACTTT. Translating it yields CASCGQGDSPLHF.

This clone was picked up one time. The J gene is TRBJ2-3, the V gene TRBV5-1; 14 bases line up with TRBD2. The junction had 15 bases not matched to a gene; V was cut back by 0 bases and J by 0 bases. The CDR3 has 22 residues. Germline lookup yields CDR1 SGHRS and CDR2 YFSETQ. The CDR3 DNA reads TGCGCCAGCAGCTTGGTTCTCCCAGGACTAGCGGGGGGAAAGGCTAGCACAGATACGCAGTATTTT. Translation: CASSLVLPGLAGGKASTDTQYF.

The CDR3 DNA is TGTGCCAGCAGCTTAGGGTCGGGAACATTCAGTCAAGAGACCCAGTACTTC. It translates to CASSLGSGTFSQETQYF. The gene calls are TRBV13 and TRBJ2-5; a possible D gene is TRBD2 (5 bases). V was shortened by 0 bases and J by 2 bases, with 16 bases between the two germline ends. Germline V CDR1 and CDR2: PRHDT, FYEKMQ (reference sequence). This CDR3 spans 17 amino acids.

This clone was observed once. The CDR3: CASSSQGLTEAFF. As DNA, the CDR3 is TGTGCCAGTAGTAGCCAGGGATTAACTGAAGCTTTCTTT. The chain recombines TRBV19 with TRBJ1-1; weak D call: TRBD1 (5 bases). The length of the CDR3 is 13 residues. The germline CDR1 and CDR2 sequences are LNHDA and SQIVND (reference sequence). V lost 4 bases, J lost 5 bases, and 11 bases lay in between.

Here the CDR3 reads CASSVDWNTEAFF. Written as DNA, the CDR3 is TGTGCCAGCAGCGTCGACTGGAACACTGAAGCTTTCTTT. The V and J genes are TRBV9 and TRBJ1-1; no reliable D call. V lost 2 bases and J 1 base, leaving 6 bases between the germline ends. CDR1 is SGDLS and CDR2 is YYNGEE in the germline V gene. The CDR3 contains 13 residues.

The rearrangement joins TRBV27 to TRBJ1-1, with 8 bases that match TRBD1. V dropped 0 bases and J dropped 3; count of bases not matched to a gene: 9. Per germline, CDR1 MNHEY and CDR2 SMNVEV (reference sequence). This CDR3 is built from 17 residues. The CDR3 nucleotides read TGTGCCAGCAGTTTATCCAGGGGGCGAGGGGAAGACACTGAAGCTTTCTTT. It encodes CASSLSRGRGEDTEAFF.

The chain is built from TRBV7-6 and TRBJ2-5; maybe TRBD2 (7 bases). The CDR3 totals 13 residues. The germline V gene encodes CDR1 SGHVS and CDR2 FNYEAQ. V was pared by 1 base and J by 6 bases, with 9 bases between. CDR3 amino acids: CASSLVRGQTQYF. For the CDR3, the DNA is TGTGCCAGCAGCTTAGTGCGGGGGCAGACCCAGTACTTC.

This clone showed up just once. The V and J genes are TRBV10-3 and TRBJ2-3; 8 bases fit TRBD1. The J segment lost 0 bases and the V segment lost 3 bases, leaving 8 bases of the junction unmatched. The CDR3 is 17 amino acids. In germline, CDR1 is ENHRY, CDR2 SYGVKD. CDR3 residues: CAISDRTGLTSTDTQYF. For the CDR3, the DNA is TGTGCCATCAGTGACCGGACAGGGCTAACTAGCACAGATACGCAGTATTTT.

The chain joins TRBV2 to TRBJ1-6, with 7 positions matching TRBD1. Germline trimming cut 6 bases from V and 14 bases from J; bases unmatched to any gene: 7. The CDR3 runs to 12 residues. Germline V gene sequence: CDR1 SNHLY, CDR2 FYNNEI. CDR3 residues: CASRPTGATLHF. The DNA of the CDR3 is TGTGCCAGCAGGCCTACAGGGGCCACCCTCCACTTT.

The chain is built from TRBV25-1 and TRBJ2-5; 10 nucleotides agree with TRBD2. V lost 5 bases and J lost 5; bases outside the gene matches: 11. There are 16 residues in the CDR3. Germline CDR1 and CDR2: MGHDK and SYGVNS. The DNA for the CDR3 is TGTGCCAGCAGTTCCCTAGCGGGGGCCCTTCGGGAGACCCAGTACTTC. Translated, it gives CASSSLAGALRETQYF.

The CDR3 nucleotides read TGCGCCAGCAGCTTGTTGGAGGTCGTGGGCGAGCAGTACTTC. Protein product: CASSLLEVVGEQYF. The chain uses TRBV5-1 and TRBJ2-7; D is perhaps TRBD2 (5 bases). V shed 1 base and J shed 6 bases, with 14 bases lying between them. The germline V gene has CDR1 SGHRS and CDR2 YFSETQ. The CDR3 is made up of 14 amino acids.

V and J are TRBV9 and TRBJ1-6; D is unresolved. Trimming cost V 3 bases and J 2 bases, with 15 bases left between them. From germline, CDR1 is SGDLS and CDR2 YYNGEE. The CDR3 sequence is 17 residues long. CDR3 sequence: CASSGYRPEAYNSPLHF. In DNA form, the CDR3 reads TGTGCCAGCAGCGGCTACCGACCGGAGGCCTATAATTCACCCCTCCACTTT.

The rearrangement uses TRBV29-1 and TRBJ2-3; the D gene is possibly TRBD2 (5 bases). Germline-derived CDR1 and CDR2 are SQVTM and ANQGSEA. Trimming cost V 6 bases and J 2 bases, with 15 bases left between them. This CDR3 region has 14 residues. The CDR3 protein is CSVASLGLTDTQYF. The CDR3 region has the DNA TGCAGCGTCGCCTCACTAGGTCTCACAGATACGCAGTATTTT.

This chain uses TRBV6-2 or TRBV6-3 with TRBJ1-5; maybe TRBD1 (6 bases). The CDR3 is 14 amino acids. Germline loops: CDR1 MNHEY, CDR2 SVGEGT. Trimming stripped 5 bases from V and 5 bases from J, with 13 bases between. This chain's CDR3 is CASSKPQGHQPQHF. The CDR3 nucleotides read TGTGCCAGCAGTAAACCCCAGGGGCATCAGCCCCAGCATTTT.

In this sample, this clone turned up once. This CDR3 reads CASSLGPLYEQYF. As DNA, the CDR3 is TGTGCCAGCAGTTTAGGCCCCCTCTACGAGCAGTACTTC. The chain employs TRBV28 and TRBJ2-7; D remains ambiguous. The CDR3 has 13 residues. V was clipped by 2 bases and J by 3 bases, with 8 bases between them. Germline V gene sequence: CDR1 MDHEN, CDR2 SYDVKM.

The chain carries TRBV7-2 and TRBJ2-2; D is ambiguous. V was pared by 1 base and J by 2 bases, with 8 bases between. The CDR3 sequence is 15 residues long. Germline V lookup: CDR1 SGHTA, CDR2 FQGNSA. The CDR3 bases are TGTGCCAGCAGCTTAGATGGCCACAACACCGGGGAGCTGTTTTTT. It yields the protein CASSLDGHNTGELFF.

This clone was seen just once. The chain is built from TRBV27 and TRBJ2-7; 9 positions agree with TRBD2. Germline values: CDR1 MNHEY, CDR2 SMNVEV (reference sequence). The CDR3 totals 15 residues. V dropped 5 bases and J dropped 2; count of bases not matched to a gene: 7. CDR3 loop: CASSPSSGATYEQYF. CDR3 bases: TGTGCCAGCAGTCCGTCTAGCGGGGCAACCTACGAGCAGTACTTC.

This clone was detected only once. The chain combines TRBV9 with TRBJ2-2, with TRBD2 matching over 11 bases. J was trimmed by 5 bases and V by 4 bases; bases with no gene match: 4. The CDR3 totals 15 residues. Germline loops: CDR1 SGDLS, CDR2 YYNGEE. CDR3 residues: CASSPGTSGTGELFF. In DNA, the CDR3 is TGTGCCAGCAGCCCCGGGACTAGCGGAACCGGGGAGCTGTTTTTT.

This sequence joins TRBV10-1 and TRBJ1-5; TRBD1 matches at 9 bases. Per germline, CDR1 WNHNN and CDR2 SYGVQD (reference sequence). Trimming removed 7 bases from V and 8 bases from J; junction bases left unmatched: 9. This CDR3 comprises 14 residues. CDR3 sequence (DNA): TGCGCCAGCATCCGGACAGGGGACATTAAGCCCCAGCATTTT. Amino acids: CASIRTGDIKPQHF.